The next 2 T cell receptor beta chains were all read from a single sample in a study of T-cell reconstitution after alpha-beta-depleted transplantation in children. Researchers prepared the TCRbeta library using unique molecular identifiers, the study reports. MiXCR, run by TCRdb on the PCR reads, gives a single entry per CDR3 protein. Here the sample spans hundreds of thousands of distinct CDR3 sequences, about 31% being singletons. Sequences were derived from PBMCs from the stem cell graft donor, sampled from the stem cell graft. The source is a human donor who donated a stem cell graft to a child with aplastic anemia.

This clonotype was found a few times. The chain carries TRBV21-1 and TRBJ1-1. TRBV21-1 is recorded as a pseudogene. The CDR3 sequence is 16 residues long. CDR3: CASSLEAGTMNTEAFF. As DNA, the CDR3 is TGTGCCAGCAGCCTAGAGGCAGGGACAATGAACACTGAAGCTTTCTTT.

The chain's CDR3 is CASSFTGSDEQYF. CDR3 nucleotide sequence: TGTGCCAGCAGCTTTACAGGGTCGGACGAGCAGTACTTC. The V gene is TRBV7-6, the J gene TRBJ2-7; a possible D gene is TRBD1 (6 bases). The V end was cut by 3 bases, the J end by 5 bases, with 11 bases between. This CDR3 has 13 residues. Germline CDR1 SGHVS, CDR2 FNYEAQ.